The 9 T cell receptor beta chains below come from one sample, sequenced in a study of PD-1 blockade in classical Hodgkin lymphoma. Profiling relied on immunoSEQ multiplex PCR, and the TCRdb table lists in-frame clones only, not all of them. Among some 19,000 clones, more than 65% were seen once, and the ten largest hold 2% to 3%. Documented time point: cycle 4 day 1 (C4D1), after around six weeks of nivolumab. All the patients suffered relapse after autologous stem cell transplantation, and brentuximab vedotin exposure differed. By magnetic negative selection, CD4+ T cells were purified from thawed PBMCs. The source was CD4+ T cells from blood, collected before the fourth cycle of nivolumab. These receptors were obtained from a human donor with classical Hodgkin lymphoma.

CDR3 nucleotide sequence: TGTGCCAGCACCATGGACAGTCAGCCGGACACTGAAGCTTTCTTT. Amino acids: CASTMDSQPDTEAFF. The genes are TRBV9 and TRBJ1-1; D is perhaps TRBD1 (6 bases). Germline CDR1 SGDLS, CDR2 YYNGEE. V was cut by 6 bases and J by 3 bases, with 18 bases left in between. The CDR3 runs 15 residues.

This clone appeared a single time. This sequence joins TRBV6-5 and TRBJ2-1; D might be TRBD2 (6 bases). Trimming stripped 6 bases from V and 5 bases from J, with 14 bases between. Germline V gene sequence: CDR1 MNHEY, CDR2 SVGAGI. The CDR3 spans 14 residues. CDR3 residues: CASRQPGLDNEQFF. CDR3 coding DNA: TGTGCCAGCAGGCAACCGGGACTTGACAATGAGCAGTTCTTC.

The chain recombines TRBV15 with TRBJ1-1; D not certain. V was shortened by 0 bases and J by 1 base, with 9 bases between the two germline ends. The CDR3 runs 15 residues. Germline CDR1 reads LNHNV; CDR2 reads YYDKDF (reference sequence). This CDR3 is CATSRDRYPNTEAFF. CDR3 DNA sequence: TGTGCCACCAGCAGAGATCGGTATCCGAACACTGAAGCTTTCTTT.

The chain has TRBV4-2 and TRBJ2-1; 7 nucleotides align to TRBD1. Germline CDR1 is LGHNA and CDR2 is YNFKEQ. The CDR3 is 16 residues long. With V trimmed by 1 base and J by 3 bases, 6 bases remained unmatched. The chain's CDR3 is CASSQGSGQVYNEQFF. In DNA, the CDR3 is TGTGCCAGCAGCCAAGGGTCAGGACAGGTCTACAATGAGCAGTTCTTC.

The chain links TRBV5-1 to TRBJ1-2, with D maybe TRBD1 (6 bases). V was shortened by 0 bases and J by 6 bases, with 12 bases between the two germline ends. Germline V gene lookup returns CDR1 SGHRS and CDR2 YFSETQ. This CDR3 region has 14 residues. CDR3 in DNA: TGCGCCAGCAGCTTGGGGGCGGCAGGGGATGGCTACACCTTC. It yields the protein CASSLGAAGDGYTF.

Only a few counts were recorded for this clone. This chain links TRBV10-3 with TRBJ2-1; tentatively, D is TRBD1 or TRBD2 (5 bases each). V was cut by 1 base and J by 5 bases, with 15 bases left in between. There are 16 residues in the CDR3. The germline V gene encodes CDR1 ENHRY and CDR2 SYGVKD. CDR3 loop: CAISELGPMTHNEQFF. The CDR3 bases are TGTGCCATCAGTGAGTTGGGACCCATGACTCACAATGAGCAGTTCTTC.

The chain has TRBV4-2 and TRBJ2-2, with D unresolved. The CDR3 has 13 amino acids. Germline V CDR1 and CDR2: LGHNA, YNFKEQ. The V end lost 3 bases, the J end lost 2 bases, and 4 bases lay between the germline ends. In DNA form, the CDR3 reads TGTGCCAGCAGCCATGACAACACCGGGGAGCTGTTTTTT. It encodes CASSHDNTGELFF.

The genes are TRBV7-3 and TRBJ2-5; D tentatively fits TRBD1 or TRBD2 (6 bases each). Germline CDR1 SGHTA, CDR2 FQGTGA. The V gene lost 3 bases and the J gene lost 4 bases, with 9 bases spanning the gap. This CDR3 spans 13 amino acids. CDR3 bases: TGTGCCAGCAGCTTGGGGGGCGGAGAGACCCAGTACTTC. Residues: CASSLGGGETQYF.

V gene TRBV7-2 combines with J gene TRBJ2-7, with 7 positions matching TRBD1. Germline V gene data show CDR1 as SGHTA and CDR2 as FQGNSA. V trimming: 1 base; J trimming: 5 bases; junction bases outside the gene matches: 8. This CDR3 spans 15 amino acids. The CDR3 sequence: CASSLGQGLYHEQYF. The CDR3, as DNA: TGTGCCAGCAGCTTAGGACAGGGCCTTTACCACGAGCAGTACTTC.